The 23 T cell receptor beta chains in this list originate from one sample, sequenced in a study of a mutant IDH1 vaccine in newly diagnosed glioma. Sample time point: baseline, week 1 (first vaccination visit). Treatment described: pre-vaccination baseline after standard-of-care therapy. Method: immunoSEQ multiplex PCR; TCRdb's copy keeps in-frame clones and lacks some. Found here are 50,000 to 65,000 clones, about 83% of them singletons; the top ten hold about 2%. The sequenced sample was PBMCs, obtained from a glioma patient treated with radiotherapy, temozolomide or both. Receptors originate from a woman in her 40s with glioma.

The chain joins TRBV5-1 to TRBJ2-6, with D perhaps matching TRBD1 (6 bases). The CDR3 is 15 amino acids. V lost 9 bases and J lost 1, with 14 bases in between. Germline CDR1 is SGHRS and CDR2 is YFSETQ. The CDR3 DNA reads TGCGCCACCCAGCCAGGGGTTTCTGGGGCCAACGTCCTGACTTTC. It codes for CATQPGVSGANVLTF.

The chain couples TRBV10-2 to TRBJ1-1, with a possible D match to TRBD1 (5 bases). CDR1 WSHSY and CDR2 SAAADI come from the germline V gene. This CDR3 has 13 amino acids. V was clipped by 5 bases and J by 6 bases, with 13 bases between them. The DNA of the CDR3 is TGCGCCAGCAGTTTTGCATGGGACCCTGAAGCTTTCTTT. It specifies CASSFAWDPEAFF.

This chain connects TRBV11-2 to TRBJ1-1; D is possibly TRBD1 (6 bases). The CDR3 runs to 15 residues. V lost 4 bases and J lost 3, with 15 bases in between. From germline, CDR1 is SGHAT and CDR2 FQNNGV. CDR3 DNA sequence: TGTGCCAGCAGCTCCCTCAGGGGATCACACACTGAAGCTTTCTTT. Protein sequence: CASSSLRGSHTEAFF.

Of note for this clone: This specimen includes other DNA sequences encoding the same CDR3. The CDR3 bases are TGCAGTGCTAGAGATCCAGGAGGCTACACCTTC. Translating it yields CSARDPGGYTF. This sequence joins TRBV20-1 and TRBJ1-2; the D is unclear. CDR3 length: 11 amino acids. The germline gives CDR1 DFQATT, CDR2 SNEGSKA (reference sequence). The V end lost 0 bases, the J end lost 8 bases, and 7 bases lay between the germline ends.

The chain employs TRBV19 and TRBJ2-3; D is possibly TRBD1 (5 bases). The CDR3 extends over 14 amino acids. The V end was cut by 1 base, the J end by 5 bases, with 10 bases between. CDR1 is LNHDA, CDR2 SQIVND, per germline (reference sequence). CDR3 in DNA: TGTGCCAGTAGTATAGGACAGTATGGAGATACGCAGTATTTT. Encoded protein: CASSIGQYGDTQYF.

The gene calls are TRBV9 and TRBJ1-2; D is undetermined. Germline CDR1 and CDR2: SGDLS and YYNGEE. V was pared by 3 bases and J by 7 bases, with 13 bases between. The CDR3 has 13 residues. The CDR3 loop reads CASSEEGYGGYTF. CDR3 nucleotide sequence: TGTGCCAGCAGCGAGGAGGGATATGGTGGCTACACCTTC. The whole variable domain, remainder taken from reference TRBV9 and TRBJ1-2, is DSGVTQTPKHLITATGQRVTLRCSPRSGDLSVYWYQQSLDQGLQFLIQYYNGEERAKGNILERFSAQQFPDLHSELNLSSLELGDSALYFCASSEEGYGGYTFGSGTRLTVV.

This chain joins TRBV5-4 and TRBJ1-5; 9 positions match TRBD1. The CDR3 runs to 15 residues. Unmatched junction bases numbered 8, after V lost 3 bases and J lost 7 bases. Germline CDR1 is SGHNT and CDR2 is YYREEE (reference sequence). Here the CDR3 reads CASSSDRGDRQPQHF. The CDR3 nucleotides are TGTGCCAGCAGCTCCGACAGGGGGGACAGACAGCCCCAGCATTTT. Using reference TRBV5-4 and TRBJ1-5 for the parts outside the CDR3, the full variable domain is ETGVTQSPTHLIKTRGQQVTLRCSSQSGHNTVSWYQQALGQGPQFIFQYYREEENGRGNFPPRFSGLQFPNYSSELNVNALELDDSALYLCASSSDRGDRQPQHFGDGTRLSIL.

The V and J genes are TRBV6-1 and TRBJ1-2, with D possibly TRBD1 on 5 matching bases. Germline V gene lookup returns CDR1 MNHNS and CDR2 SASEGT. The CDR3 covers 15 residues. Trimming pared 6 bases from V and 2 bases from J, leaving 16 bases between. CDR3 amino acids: CASSLQTGGNYGYTF. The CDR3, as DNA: TGTGCCAGCAGCCTCCAAACTGGGGGGAACTATGGCTACACCTTC.

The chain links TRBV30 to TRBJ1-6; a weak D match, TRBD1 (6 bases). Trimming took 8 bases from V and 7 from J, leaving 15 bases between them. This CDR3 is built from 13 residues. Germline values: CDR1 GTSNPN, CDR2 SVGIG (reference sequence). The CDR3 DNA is TGTGCCCGCGGGGACAATTGGAATTCACCCCTCCACTTT. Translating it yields CARGDNWNSPLHF.

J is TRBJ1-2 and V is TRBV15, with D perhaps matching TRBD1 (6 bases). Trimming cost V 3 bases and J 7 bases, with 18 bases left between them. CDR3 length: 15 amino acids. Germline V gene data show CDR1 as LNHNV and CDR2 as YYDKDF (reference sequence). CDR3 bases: TGTGCCACCAGCAGTAACAGAGGGGGGCTCCCTGGCTACACCTTC. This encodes CATSSNRGGLPGYTF.

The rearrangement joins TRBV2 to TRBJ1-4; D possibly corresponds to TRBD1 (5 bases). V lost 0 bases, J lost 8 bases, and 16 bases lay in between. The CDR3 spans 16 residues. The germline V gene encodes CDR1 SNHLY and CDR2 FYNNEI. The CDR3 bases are TGTGCCAGCAGTGAAGCCCAGGGCAGGCCTCAGGAAAAACTGTTTTTT. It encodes CASSEAQGRPQEKLFF. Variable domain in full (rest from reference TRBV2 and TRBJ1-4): EPEVTQTPSHQVTQMGQEVILRCVPISNHLYFYWYRQILGQKVEFLVSFYNNEISEKSEIFDDQFSVERPDGSNFTLKIRSTKLEDSAMYFCASSEAQGRPQEKLFFGSGTQLSVL.

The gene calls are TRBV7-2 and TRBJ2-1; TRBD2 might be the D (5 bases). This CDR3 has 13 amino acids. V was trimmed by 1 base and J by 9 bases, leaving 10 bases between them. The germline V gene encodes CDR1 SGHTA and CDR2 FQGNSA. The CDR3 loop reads CASSLVVEGEQFF. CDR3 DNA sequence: TGTGCCAGCAGCTTAGTGGTAGAGGGTGAGCAGTTCTTC.

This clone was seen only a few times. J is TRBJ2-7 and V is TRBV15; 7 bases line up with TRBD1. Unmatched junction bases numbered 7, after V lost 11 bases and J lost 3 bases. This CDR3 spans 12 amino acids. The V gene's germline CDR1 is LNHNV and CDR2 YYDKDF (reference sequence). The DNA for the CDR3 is TGTGCCGCCGGGACAGAGTACTACGAGCAGTACTTC. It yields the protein CAAGTEYYEQYF.

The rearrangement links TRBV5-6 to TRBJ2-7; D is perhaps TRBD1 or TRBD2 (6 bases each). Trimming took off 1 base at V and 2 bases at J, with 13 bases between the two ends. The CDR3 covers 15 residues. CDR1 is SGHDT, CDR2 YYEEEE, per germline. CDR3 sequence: CASSLWGAPTYEQYF. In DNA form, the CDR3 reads TGTGCCAGCAGCTTGTGGGGGGCGCCGACCTACGAGCAGTACTTC. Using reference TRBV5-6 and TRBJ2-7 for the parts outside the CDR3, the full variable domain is DAGVTQSPTHLIKTRGQQVTLRCSPKSGHDTVSWYQQALGQGPQFIFQYYEEEERQRGNFPDRFSGHQFPNYSSELNVNALLLGDSALYLCASSLWGAPTYEQYFGPGTRLTVT.

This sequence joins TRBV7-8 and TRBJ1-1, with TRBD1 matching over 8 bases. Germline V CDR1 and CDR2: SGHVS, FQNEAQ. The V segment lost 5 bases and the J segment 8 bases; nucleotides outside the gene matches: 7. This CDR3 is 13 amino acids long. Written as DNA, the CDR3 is TGTGCCAGCAGCACCGGGACAGGTGCCGAAGCTTTCTTT. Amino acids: CASSTGTGAEAFF.

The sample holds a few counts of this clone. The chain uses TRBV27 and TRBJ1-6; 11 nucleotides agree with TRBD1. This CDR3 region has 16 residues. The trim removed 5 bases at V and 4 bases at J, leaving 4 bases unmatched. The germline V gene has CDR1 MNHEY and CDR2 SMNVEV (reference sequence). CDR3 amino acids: CASSGQGAFYNSPLHF. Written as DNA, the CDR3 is TGTGCCAGCAGTGGACAGGGGGCTTTTTATAATTCACCCCTCCACTTT.

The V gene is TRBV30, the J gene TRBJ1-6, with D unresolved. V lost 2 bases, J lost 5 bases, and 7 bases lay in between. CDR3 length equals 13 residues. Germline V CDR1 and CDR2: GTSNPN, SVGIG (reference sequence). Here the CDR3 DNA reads TGTGCCTGGAGTCGGAACGATAATTCACCCCTCCACTTT. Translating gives CAWSRNDNSPLHF.

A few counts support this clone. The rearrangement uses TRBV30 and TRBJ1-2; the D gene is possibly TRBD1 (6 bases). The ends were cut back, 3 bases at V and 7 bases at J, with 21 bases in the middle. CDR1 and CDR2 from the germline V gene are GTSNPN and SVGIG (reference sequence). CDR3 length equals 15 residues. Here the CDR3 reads CAWSHASTGRGGYTF. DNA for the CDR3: TGTGCCTGGAGCCACGCCTCGACAGGCAGAGGTGGCTACACCTTC.

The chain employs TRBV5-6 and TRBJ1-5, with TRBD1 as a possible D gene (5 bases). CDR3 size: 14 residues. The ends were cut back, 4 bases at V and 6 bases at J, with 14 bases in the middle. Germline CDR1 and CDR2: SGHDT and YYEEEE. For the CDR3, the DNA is TGTGCCAGCAGCGGTGGGGGTGGAGGTCAGCCCCAGCATTTT. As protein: CASSGGGGGQPQHF.

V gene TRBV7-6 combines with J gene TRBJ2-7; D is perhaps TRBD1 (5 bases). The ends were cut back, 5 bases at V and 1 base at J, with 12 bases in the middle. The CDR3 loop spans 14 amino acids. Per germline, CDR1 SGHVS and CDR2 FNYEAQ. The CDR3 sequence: CASSARPGSYEQYF. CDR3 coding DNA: TGTGCCAGCAGCGCTAGGCCAGGGTCCTACGAGCAGTACTTC.

As DNA, the CDR3 is TGTGCCAGCAGACCCGGGACAGGAGCCTACGAGCAGTACTTC. Protein product: CASRPGTGAYEQYF. The chain combines TRBV6-6 with TRBJ2-7; 8 bases are shared with TRBD1. J lost 2 bases, V lost 6 bases, and 6 bases had no gene match. The CDR3 covers 14 residues. Germline CDR1 reads MNHNY; CDR2 reads SVGAGI (reference sequence).

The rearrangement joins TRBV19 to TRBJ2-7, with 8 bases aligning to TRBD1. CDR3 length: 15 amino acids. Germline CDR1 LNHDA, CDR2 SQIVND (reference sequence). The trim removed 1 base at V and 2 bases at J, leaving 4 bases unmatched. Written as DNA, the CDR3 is TGTGCCAGTAGTATAGCGGACAGGGAAACCTACGAGCAGTACTTC. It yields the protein CASSIADRETYEQYF.

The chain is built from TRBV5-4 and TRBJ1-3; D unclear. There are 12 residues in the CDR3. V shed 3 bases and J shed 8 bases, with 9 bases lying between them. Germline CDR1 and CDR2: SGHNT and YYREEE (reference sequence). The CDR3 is CASSSRTDTIYF. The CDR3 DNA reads TGTGCCAGCAGCTCCAGGACTGACACCATATATTTT.